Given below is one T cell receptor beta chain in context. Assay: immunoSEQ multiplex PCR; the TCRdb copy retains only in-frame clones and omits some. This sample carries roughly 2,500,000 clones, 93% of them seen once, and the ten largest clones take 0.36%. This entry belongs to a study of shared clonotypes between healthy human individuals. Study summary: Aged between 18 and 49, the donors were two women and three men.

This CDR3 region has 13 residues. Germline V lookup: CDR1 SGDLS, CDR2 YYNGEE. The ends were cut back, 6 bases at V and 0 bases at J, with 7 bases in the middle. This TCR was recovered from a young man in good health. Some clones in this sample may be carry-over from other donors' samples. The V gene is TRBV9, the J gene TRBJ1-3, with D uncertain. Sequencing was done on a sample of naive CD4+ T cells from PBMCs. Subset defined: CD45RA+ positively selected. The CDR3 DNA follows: TGTGCCAGCACCCCTAGCTCTGGAAACACCATATATTTT. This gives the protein CASTPSSGNTIYF.